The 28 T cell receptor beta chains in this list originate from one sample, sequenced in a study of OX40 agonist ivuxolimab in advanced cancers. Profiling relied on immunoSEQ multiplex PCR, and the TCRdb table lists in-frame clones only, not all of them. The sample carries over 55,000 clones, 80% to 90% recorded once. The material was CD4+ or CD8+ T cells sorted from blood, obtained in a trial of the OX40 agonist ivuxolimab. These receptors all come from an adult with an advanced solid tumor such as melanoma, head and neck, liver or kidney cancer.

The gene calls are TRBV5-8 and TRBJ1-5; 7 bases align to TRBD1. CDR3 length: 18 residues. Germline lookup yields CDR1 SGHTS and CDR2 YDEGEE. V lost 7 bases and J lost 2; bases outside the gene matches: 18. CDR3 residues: CASCSGTVVSSGNQPQHF. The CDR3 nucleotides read TGTGCCAGCTGCTCCGGGACAGTTGTCTCCTCGGGCAATCAGCCCCAGCATTTT.

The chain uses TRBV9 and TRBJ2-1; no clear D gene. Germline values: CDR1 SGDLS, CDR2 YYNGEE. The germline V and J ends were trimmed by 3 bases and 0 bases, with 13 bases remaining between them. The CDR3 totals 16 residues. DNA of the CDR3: TGTGCCAGCAGCGCCTCTCTCTTGAGCTCCTACAATGAGCAGTTCTTC. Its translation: CASSASLLSSYNEQFF.

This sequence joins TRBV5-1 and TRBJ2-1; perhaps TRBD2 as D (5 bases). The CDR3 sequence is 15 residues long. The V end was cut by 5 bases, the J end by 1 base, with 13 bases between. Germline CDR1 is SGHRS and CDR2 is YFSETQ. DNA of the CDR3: TGCGCCAGCAGGGTTAGGGCGGGTTCCTACAATGAGCAGTTCTTC. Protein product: CASRVRAGSYNEQFF. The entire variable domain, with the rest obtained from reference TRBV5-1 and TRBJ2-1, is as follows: KAGVTQTPRYLIKTRGQQVTLSCSPISGHRSVSWYQQTPGQGLQFLFEYFSETQRNKGNFPGRFSGRQFSNSRSEMNVSTLELGDSALYLCASRVRAGSYNEQFFGPGTRLTVL.

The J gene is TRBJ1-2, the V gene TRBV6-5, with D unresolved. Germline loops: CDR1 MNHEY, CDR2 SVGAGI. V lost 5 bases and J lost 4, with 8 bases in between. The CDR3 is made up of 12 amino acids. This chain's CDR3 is CASSAIGYGYTF. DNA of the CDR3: TGTGCCAGCAGTGCCATAGGCTATGGCTACACCTTC.

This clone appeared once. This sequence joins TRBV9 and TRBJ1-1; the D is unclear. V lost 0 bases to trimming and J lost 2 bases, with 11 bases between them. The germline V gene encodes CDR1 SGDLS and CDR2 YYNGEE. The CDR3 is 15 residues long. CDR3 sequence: CASSVDPGLNTEAFF. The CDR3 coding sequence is TGTGCCAGCAGCGTAGATCCAGGACTTAACACTGAAGCTTTCTTT.

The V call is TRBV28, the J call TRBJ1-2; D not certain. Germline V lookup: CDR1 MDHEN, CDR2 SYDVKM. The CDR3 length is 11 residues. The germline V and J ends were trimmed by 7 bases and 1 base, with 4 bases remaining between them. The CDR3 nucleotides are TGTGCCAGCAACAGTAACTATGGCTACACCTTC. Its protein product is CASNSNYGYTF.

This CDR3 is CASSFRGEGGYTF. The DNA of the CDR3 is TGTGCCAGCAGTTTTCGGGGGGAAGGTGGCTACACCTTC. This chain uses TRBV6-6 with TRBJ1-2; D may be TRBD1 (5 bases). Looked up from germline, CDR1 is MNHNY and CDR2 is SVGAGI (reference sequence). V was shortened by 4 bases and J by 7 bases, with 13 bases between the two germline ends. This CDR3 spans 13 amino acids.

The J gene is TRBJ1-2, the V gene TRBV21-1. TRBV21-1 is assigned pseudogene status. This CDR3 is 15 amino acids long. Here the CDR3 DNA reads TGTGCCAGCAGCAAAGCCGGCCAATTTGGCTATGGCTACACCTTC. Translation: CASSKAGQFGYGYTF.

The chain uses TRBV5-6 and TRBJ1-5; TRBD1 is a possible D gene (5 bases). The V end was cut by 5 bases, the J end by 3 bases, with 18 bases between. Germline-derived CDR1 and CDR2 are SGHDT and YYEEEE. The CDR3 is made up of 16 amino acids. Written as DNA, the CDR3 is TGTGCCAGCAGTTATAGGAGCACGGGGACCAATCAGCCCCAGCATTTT. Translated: CASSYRSTGTNQPQHF.

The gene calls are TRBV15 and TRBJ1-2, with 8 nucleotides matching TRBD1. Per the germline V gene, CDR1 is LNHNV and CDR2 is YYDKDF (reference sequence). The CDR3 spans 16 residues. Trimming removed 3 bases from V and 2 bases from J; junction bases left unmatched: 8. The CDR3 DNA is TGTGCCACCAGCAGGGCCGGGACAGGAGAGAACTATGGCTACACCTTC. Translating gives CATSRAGTGENYGYTF. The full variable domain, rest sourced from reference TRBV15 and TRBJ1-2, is DAMVIQNPRYQVTQFGKPVTLSCSQTLNHNVMYWYQQKSSQAPKLLFHYYDKDFNNEADTPDNFQSRRPNTSFCFLDIRSPGLGDTAMYLCATSRAGTGENYGYTFGSGTRLTVV.

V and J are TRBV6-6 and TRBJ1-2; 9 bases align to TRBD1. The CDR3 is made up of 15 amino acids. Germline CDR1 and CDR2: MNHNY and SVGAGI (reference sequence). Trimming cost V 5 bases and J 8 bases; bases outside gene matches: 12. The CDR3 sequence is CASSRNQDRGYGYTF. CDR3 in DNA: TGTGCCAGCAGTCGGAACCAGGACAGGGGCTACGGCTACACCTTC.

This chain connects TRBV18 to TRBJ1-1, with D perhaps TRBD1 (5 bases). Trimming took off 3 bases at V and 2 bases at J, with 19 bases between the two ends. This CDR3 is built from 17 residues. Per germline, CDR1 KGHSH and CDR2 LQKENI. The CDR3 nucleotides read TGTGCCAGCTCACCGGGAACGCAGGGACGCTCAAACACTGAAGCTTTCTTT. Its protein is CASSPGTQGRSNTEAFF.

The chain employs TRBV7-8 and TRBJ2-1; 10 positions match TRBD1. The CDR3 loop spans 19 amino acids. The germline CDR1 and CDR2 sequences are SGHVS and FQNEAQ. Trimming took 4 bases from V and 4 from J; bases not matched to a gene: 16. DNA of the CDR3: TGTGCCAGCAGCTGGCCGACAGGGGGCGGGGGGCCCCGGTACAATGAGCAGTTCTTC. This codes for CASSWPTGGGGPRYNEQFF.

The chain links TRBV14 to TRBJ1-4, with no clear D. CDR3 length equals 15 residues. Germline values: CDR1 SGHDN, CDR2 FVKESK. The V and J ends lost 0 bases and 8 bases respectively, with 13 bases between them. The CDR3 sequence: CASSQEGPREEKLFF. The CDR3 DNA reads TGTGCCAGCAGCCAAGAAGGACCGCGTGAGGAAAAACTGTTTTTT.

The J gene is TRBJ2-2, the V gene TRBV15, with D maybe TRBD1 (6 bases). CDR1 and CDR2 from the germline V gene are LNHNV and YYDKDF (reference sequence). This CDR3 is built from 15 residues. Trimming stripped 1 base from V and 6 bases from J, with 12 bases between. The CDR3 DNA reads TGTGCCACCAGCAGAGTAGGGGGTAGGGCCGGGGAGCTGTTTTTT. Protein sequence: CATSRVGGRAGELFF.

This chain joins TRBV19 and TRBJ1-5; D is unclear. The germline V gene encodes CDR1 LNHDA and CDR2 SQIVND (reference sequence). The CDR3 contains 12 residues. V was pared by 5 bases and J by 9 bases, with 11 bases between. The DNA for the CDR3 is TGTGCCAGTAGTCCCACCCCCGGGCCCCAGCATTTT. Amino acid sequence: CASSPTPGPQHF.

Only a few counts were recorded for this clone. CDR3 sequence reads: CAIRSWTNYGYTF. The CDR3 region has the DNA TGTGCCATCAGGAGCTGGACTAACTATGGCTACACCTTC. The chain uses TRBV6-1 and TRBJ1-2; D gene ambiguous. CDR1 MNHNS and CDR2 SASEGT come from the germline V gene. This CDR3 region has 13 residues. V was shortened by 10 bases and J by 0 bases, with 12 bases between the two germline ends.

CDR3 nucleotides: TGTGCCAGCAGCTCTCTAGCGGGGGGGCTCAAAGGTGAGCAGTTCTTC. Amino acids: CASSSLAGGLKGEQFF. This chain joins TRBV7-8 and TRBJ2-1, with 12 bases fitting TRBD2. Trimming took 4 bases from V and 9 from J; bases not matched to a gene: 10. CDR1 is SGHVS, CDR2 FQNEAQ, per germline. The CDR3 runs to 16 residues.

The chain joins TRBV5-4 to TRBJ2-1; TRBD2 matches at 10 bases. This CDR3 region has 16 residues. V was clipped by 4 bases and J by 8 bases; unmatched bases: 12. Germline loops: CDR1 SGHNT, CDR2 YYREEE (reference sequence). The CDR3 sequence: CASSPPKRGGVDEQFF. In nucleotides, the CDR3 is TGTGCCAGCAGCCCGCCGAAGCGGGGGGGCGTTGATGAGCAGTTCTTC.

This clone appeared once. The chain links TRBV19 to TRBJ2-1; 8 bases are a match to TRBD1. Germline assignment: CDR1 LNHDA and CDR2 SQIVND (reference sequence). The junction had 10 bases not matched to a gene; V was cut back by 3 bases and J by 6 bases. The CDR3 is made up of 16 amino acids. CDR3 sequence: CASSIIQGAGTNEQFF. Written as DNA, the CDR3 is TGTGCCAGTAGTATCATCCAGGGGGCAGGGACCAATGAGCAGTTCTTC.

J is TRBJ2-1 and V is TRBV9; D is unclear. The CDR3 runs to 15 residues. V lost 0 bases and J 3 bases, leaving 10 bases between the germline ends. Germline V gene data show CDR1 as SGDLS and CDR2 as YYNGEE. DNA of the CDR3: TGTGCCAGCAGCGTAGGTCTCCAGAGCTACAATGAGCAGTTCTTC. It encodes CASSVGLQSYNEQFF.

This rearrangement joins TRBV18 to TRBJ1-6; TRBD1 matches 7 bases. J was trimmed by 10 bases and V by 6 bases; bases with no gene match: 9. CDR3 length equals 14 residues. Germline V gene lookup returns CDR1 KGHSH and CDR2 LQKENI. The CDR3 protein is CASSPNRGYSPLHF. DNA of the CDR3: TGTGCCAGCTCGCCAAACAGGGGTTACTCACCCCTCCACTTT.

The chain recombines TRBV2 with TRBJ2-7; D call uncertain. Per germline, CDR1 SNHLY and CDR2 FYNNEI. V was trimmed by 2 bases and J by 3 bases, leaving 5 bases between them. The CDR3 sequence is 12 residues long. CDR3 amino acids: CASSELIYEQYF. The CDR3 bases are TGTGCCAGCAGTGAACTGATCTACGAGCAGTACTTC.

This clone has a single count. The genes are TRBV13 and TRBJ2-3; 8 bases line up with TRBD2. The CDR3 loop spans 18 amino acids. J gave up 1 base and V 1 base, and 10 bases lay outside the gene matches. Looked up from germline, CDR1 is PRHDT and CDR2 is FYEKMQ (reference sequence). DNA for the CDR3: TGTGCCAGCAGCTTAGTGGCGGGGGGCCCCACGCGCACAGATACGCAGTATTTT. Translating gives CASSLVAGGPTRTDTQYF.

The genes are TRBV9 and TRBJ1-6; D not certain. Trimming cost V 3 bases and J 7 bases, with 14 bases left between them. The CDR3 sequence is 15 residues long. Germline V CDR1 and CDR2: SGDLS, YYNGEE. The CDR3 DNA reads TGTGCCAGCAGCGACGGTACAGCTCTAAATTCACCCCTCCACTTT. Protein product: CASSDGTALNSPLHF.

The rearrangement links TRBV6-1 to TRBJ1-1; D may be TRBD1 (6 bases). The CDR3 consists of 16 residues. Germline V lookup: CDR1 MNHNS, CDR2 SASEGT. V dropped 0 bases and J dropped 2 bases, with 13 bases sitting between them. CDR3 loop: CASSEARNRANTEAFF. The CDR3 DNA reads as TGTGCCAGCAGTGAAGCGAGAAACAGGGCTAACACTGAAGCTTTCTTT.

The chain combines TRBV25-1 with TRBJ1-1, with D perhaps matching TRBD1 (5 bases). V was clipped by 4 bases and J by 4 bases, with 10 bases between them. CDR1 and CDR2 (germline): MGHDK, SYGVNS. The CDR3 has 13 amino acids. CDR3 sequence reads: CASSGGTFTEAFF. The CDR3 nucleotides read TGTGCCAGCAGTGGGGGGACTTTCACTGAAGCTTTCTTT.

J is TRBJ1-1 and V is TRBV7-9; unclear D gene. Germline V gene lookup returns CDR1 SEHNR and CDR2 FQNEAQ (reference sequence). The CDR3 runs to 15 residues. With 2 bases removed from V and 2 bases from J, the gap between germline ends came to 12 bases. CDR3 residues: CASSLMGTRNTEAFF. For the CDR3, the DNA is TGTGCCAGCAGCTTAATGGGCACTCGAAACACTGAAGCTTTCTTT.